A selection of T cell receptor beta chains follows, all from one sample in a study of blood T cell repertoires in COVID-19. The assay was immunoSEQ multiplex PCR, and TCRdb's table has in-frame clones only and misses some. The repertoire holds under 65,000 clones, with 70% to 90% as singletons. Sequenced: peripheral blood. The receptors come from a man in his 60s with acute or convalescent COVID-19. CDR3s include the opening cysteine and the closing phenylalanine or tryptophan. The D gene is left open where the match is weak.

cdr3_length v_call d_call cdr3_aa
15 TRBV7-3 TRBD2 CASSTGGRTGETQYF
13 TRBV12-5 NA CASADSRKNIQYF
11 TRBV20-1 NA CSAHSQETQYF
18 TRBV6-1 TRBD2 CASSGLAGGSPFDYEQYF
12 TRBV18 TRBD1 CASSPDRGFDTF
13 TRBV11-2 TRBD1 CASSLDRDTEAFF
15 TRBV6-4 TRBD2 CASSPTSGSGWEQFF
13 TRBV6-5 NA CATNPGTSYEQYF
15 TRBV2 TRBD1 CATFRGDRPPRGYTF
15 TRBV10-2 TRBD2 CASSEAGVTYNEQFF
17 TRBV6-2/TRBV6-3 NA CASSYPTANTGRAEAFF
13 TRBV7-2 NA CASSFRGDQPQHF
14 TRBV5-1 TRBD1 CASSFTGAGNTIYF
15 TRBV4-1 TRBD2 CASSQGLAGQETQYF
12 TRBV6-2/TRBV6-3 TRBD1 CASSSDRGIYTF
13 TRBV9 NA CASSVERNSPLHF
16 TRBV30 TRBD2 CAWSTIRTSGGHEQFF
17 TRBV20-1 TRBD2 CSASPGTSVQEGDTQYF
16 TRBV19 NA CASRSNRVLTNEKLFF
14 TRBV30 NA CAWRVIGVHSPLHF
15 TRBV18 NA CASSPDSSGANVLTF
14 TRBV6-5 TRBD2 CASRPSGSPTEQYF
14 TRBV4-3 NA CASSRDKVNTEAFF